This T cell receptor beta chain was retrieved from a study of T cell responses to AZD1222 COVID-19 vaccine. Whole-study results and caveats: Compared with day 0, the breadth and depth of the Spike-specific TCR repertoire rose significantly after two doses of AZD1222.

The length of the CDR3 is 19 residues. With 3 bases removed from V and 0 bases from J, the gap between germline ends came to 21 bases. TCRdb keeps only in-frame clones here, not all; method: immunoSEQ multiplex PCR. Among around 100,000 clones, approximately 87% were seen once, and the ten largest hold about 15%. Concerning this clone: Its antigen is not known.

This TCR came from an adult in good health. V usage is TRBV23-1 and J usage is TRBJ2-1; D gene uncertain. TRBV23-1 has ORF status, its function being uncertain. The sequences come from peripheral blood, collected on day 0 of AZD1222 vaccination. The CDR3 region has the DNA TGCGCCAGCAGTCACCAAGACCCGCTCCCCCCAGGCTCCTACAATGAGCAGTTCTTC. It specifies CASSHQDPLPPGSYNEQFF.